The 2 T cell receptor beta chains presented below share a single source sample, sequenced in a study of blood T cell repertoires in COVID-19. Sequenced by immunoSEQ multiplex PCR; TCRdb stores in-frame clones only, minus some. Among about 320,000 clones listed, 85% to 95% were seen once. The sequencing sample was made of PBMCs or T cells enriched from blood (not recorded which). All receptors come from a woman between 25 and 40 years old who had been exposed to COVID-19.

This clone was counted between two and nine times. V and J are TRBV7-9 and TRBJ1-2; possible D gene TRBD1, 6 bases. Deletions cut 4 bases from V and 1 base from J, with 10 bases between. The CDR3 runs 14 residues. Germline V gives CDR1 SEHNR, CDR2 FQNEAQ (reference sequence). The CDR3 DNA sequence: TGTGCCAGCAGCTGGGACACTTTTAACTATGGCTACACCTTC. Its translation is CASSWDTFNYGYTF.

The rearrangement links TRBV30 to TRBJ1-5; possible D gene TRBD1, 6 bases. V lost 0 bases and J lost 3, with 12 bases in between. CDR3 size: 15 residues. CDR1 is GTSNPN, CDR2 SVGIG, per germline (reference sequence). The CDR3 region is CAWSVLQGYNQPQHF. CDR3 coding DNA: TGTGCCTGGAGTGTACTTCAGGGGTACAATCAGCCCCAGCATTTT.